The rows below give T cell receptor beta chains drawn from one sample of a study of cytomegalovirus exposure and HLA in healthy donors. Repertoires were generated with immunoSEQ multiplex PCR, while TCRdb's copy carries only in-frame clones and drops some. The sample lists 120,000 to 150,000 clones, more than 55% occurring once. Material for sequencing was PBMCs. These receptors were taken from a woman aged 60-75 years in good health and CMV-seronegative. CDR3s include the opening cysteine and the closing phenylalanine or tryptophan. The D gene is left open where the match is weak. Clone size appears in some rows only: once, few, many, or a class for an expanded clone.

>NA|NA|TRBV7-2|TRBJ1-1
CASSLDRVNTEAFF
TGTGCCAGCAGCTTAGACAGGGTGAACACTGAAGCTTTCTTT
>NA|NA|TRBV19|TRBJ1-1
CASRRGGTVQNTEAFF
TGTGCCAGTAGGAGAGGCGGGACTGTCCAGAACACTGAAGCTTTCTTT
>NA|NA|TRBV5-6|TRBJ1-2
CASSLFQTGRGGYTF
TGTGCCAGCAGCTTATTCCAAACAGGGAGAGGGGGCTACACCTTC
>once|NA|TRBV19|TRBJ1-2
CASSIESSRGYGYTF
TGTGCCAGTAGTATAGAGAGTTCCCGAGGCTATGGCTACACCTTC
>few|NA|TRBV5-1|TRBJ2-2
CASSLARTTGELFF
TGCGCCAGCAGCTTGGCTCGGACAACCGGGGAGCTGTTTTTT
>NA|NA|TRBV16|TRBJ1-1
CASSQWSGLVGTEAFF
TGTGCCAGCAGCCAATGGTCGGGGTTAGTTGGCACTGAAGCTTTCTTT
>NA|NA|TRBV5-4|TRBJ2-3
CASGTADSDTQYF
TGTGCCAGCGGGACTGCAGACTCAGATACGCAGTATTTT
>once|NA|TRBV5-4|TRBJ2-3
CASSPGGGMVDTQYF
TGTGCCAGCAGCCCCGGCGGAGGGATGGTGGATACGCAGTATTTT
>NA|NA|TRBV11-3|TRBJ2-7
CASSTRGTSEQYF
TGTGCCAGCAGCACCCGGGGTACAAGCGAGCAGTACTTC
>NA|NA|TRBV28|TRBJ1-1
CASIQGWAGEAFF
TGTGCCAGCATTCAAGGTTGGGCAGGGGAAGCTTTCTTT
>NA|NA|TRBV19|TRBJ2-1
CASSIQRNNEQFF
TGTGCCAGTAGTATCCAGAGGAACAATGAGCAGTTCTTC
>NA|TRBD1|TRBV7-2|TRBJ1-4
CASSPRSGTGGFGLFF
TGTGCCAGCAGCCCCCGCAGCGGGACAGGGGGCTTTGGACTGTTTTTT
>NA|TRBD1|TRBV7-2|TRBJ2-1
CASSPGQGTYNEQFF
TGTGCCAGCAGCCCGGGACAGGGTACTTACAATGAGCAGTTCTTC
>NA|TRBD1|TRBV9|TRBJ2-2
CASSPGGQSAGELFF
TGTGCCAGCAGCCCAGGGGGACAGTCGGCAGGGGAGCTGTTTTTT
>NA|TRBD2|TRBV11-2|TRBJ2-1
CASTSTSVYDEQFF
TGTGCCAGCACCTCGACTAGCGTATATGATGAGCAGTTCTTC
>few|NA|TRBV6-4|TRBJ2-5
CASSDSPGETQYF
TGTGCCAGCAGTGACTCGCCGGGGGAGACCCAGTACTTC
>NA|NA|TRBV9|TRBJ1-6
CASSPWTEGSPLHF
TGTGCCAGCAGCCCCTGGACAGAGGGTTCACCCCTCCACTTT
>NA|TRBD1|TRBV5-4|TRBJ1-2
CASSFDRAGGYTF
TGTGCCAGCAGCTTCGACAGGGCTGGCGGCTACACCTTC
>NA|TRBD1|TRBV4-3|TRBJ2-7
CASSQDSGTDSEQYF
TGCGCCAGCAGCCAAGATTCCGGGACAGATTCCGAGCAGTACTTC
>many|TRBD1|TRBV4-1|TRBJ2-2
CARSPTGSLNTGELFF
TGCGCCAGATCCCCGACAGGGTCCCTAAACACCGGGGAGCTGTTTTTT
>NA|TRBD2|TRBV19|TRBJ2-1
CASSIDRWALAGYAGEQFF
TGTGCCAGTAGTATAGATCGGTGGGCACTAGCGGGATACGCTGGTGAGCAGTTCTTC
>NA|TRBD1|TRBV19|TRBJ2-7
CASSTATGVHEQYF
TGTGCCAGTAGTACTGCGACAGGGGTCCACGAGCAGTACTTC
>NA|TRBD1|TRBV19|TRBJ1-6
CASSGGTADNSPLHF
TGTGCCAGTAGTGGGGGGACAGCTGATAATTCACCCCTCCACTTT
>few|TRBD1|TRBV18|TRBJ2-2
CASLLGQTNTGELFF
TGTGCCAGCCTCCTGGGACAGACGAACACCGGGGAGCTGTTTTTT
>NA|TRBD2|TRBV10-3|TRBJ2-3
CAIKPSGGASDTQYF
TGTGCCATCAAACCTAGCGGGGGGGCGTCAGATACGCAGTATTTT
>NA|NA|TRBV5-1|TRBJ1-2
CASSLETGGGYTF
TGCGCCAGCAGCTTGGAGACAGGAGGTGGCTACACCTTC
>few|TRBD2|TRBV5-1|TRBJ2-3
CASSTAGGPDTQYF
TGCGCCAGCAGCACAGCGGGGGGGCCCGATACGCAGTATTTT
>NA|TRBD2|TRBV6-6|TRBJ2-5
CASSYAGGLETQYF
TGTGCCAGCAGTTACGCGGGGGGGCTAGAGACCCAGTACTTC
>NA|TRBD1|TRBV19|TRBJ1-1
CASKTRQGGMNTEAFF
TGTGCCAGTAAAACTCGACAGGGGGGAATGAACACTGAAGCTTTCTTT
>NA|TRBD1|TRBV7-8|TRBJ2-4
CASSPSRGIAKNIQYF
TGTGCCAGCAGCCCCAGCAGGGGGATCGCCAAAAACATTCAGTACTTC
>NA|NA|TRBV11-3|TRBJ2-1
CASSTRGALWGNEQFF
TGTGCCAGCAGCACCCGGGGTGCCCTCTGGGGCAATGAGCAGTTCTTC
>few|TRBD1|TRBV2|TRBJ1-2
CASRPPRQGAGYTF
TGTGCCAGCAGGCCCCCCAGACAGGGGGCTGGCTACACCTTC
>NA|TRBD2|TRBV6-5|TRBJ2-7
CASRQEWEGRGEQYF
TGTGCCAGCAGGCAGGAGTGGGAGGGCCGGGGCGAGCAGTACTTC
>NA|TRBD2|TRBV11-2|TRBJ2-1
CASSLSASGRVNEQFF
TGTGCCAGCAGCTTATCCGCTAGCGGGAGAGTCAATGAGCAGTTCTTC
>once|NA|TRBV21-1|TRBJ2-7
CASSNNTKGAYEQYF
TGTGCCAGCAGCAATAACACTAAAGGGGCCTACGAGCAGTACTTC
>NA|TRBD2|TRBV7-9|TRBJ2-5
CASSLLIGGSPHF
TGTGCCAGCAGCTTACTTATCGGCGGGAGCCCGCACTTC
>NA|NA|TRBV5-4|TRBJ2-2
CASSLGAGELFF
TGTGCCAGCAGCCTGGGAGCGGGGGAGCTGTTTTTT
>NA|NA|TRBV11-2|TRBJ2-7
CASSSAGTAGYEQYF
TGTGCCAGCAGCTCTGCCGGGACAGCGGGCTACGAGCAGTACTTC
>NA|TRBD2|TRBV6-6|TRBJ2-3
CASSYGPGGITDTQYF
TGTGCCAGCAGTTACGGGCCGGGGGGGATCACAGATACGCAGTATTTT
>few|NA|TRBV2|TRBJ2-3
CASGRETSTDTQYF
TGTGCCAGCGGTAGGGAGACTAGCACAGATACGCAGTATTTT
>once|NA|TRBV2|TRBJ1-2
CASSATGLEGYTF
TGTGCCAGCAGCGCCACAGGGTTGGAGGGCTACACCTTC
>few|TRBD1|TRBV29-1|TRBJ1-1
CSVANRGNTEAFF
TGCAGCGTTGCTAACAGGGGGAACACTGAAGCTTTCTTT
>NA|TRBD2|TRBV10-3|TRBJ2-7
CAISGLAGSYEQYF
TGTGCCATCAGTGGACTAGCGGGATCCTACGAGCAGTACTTC